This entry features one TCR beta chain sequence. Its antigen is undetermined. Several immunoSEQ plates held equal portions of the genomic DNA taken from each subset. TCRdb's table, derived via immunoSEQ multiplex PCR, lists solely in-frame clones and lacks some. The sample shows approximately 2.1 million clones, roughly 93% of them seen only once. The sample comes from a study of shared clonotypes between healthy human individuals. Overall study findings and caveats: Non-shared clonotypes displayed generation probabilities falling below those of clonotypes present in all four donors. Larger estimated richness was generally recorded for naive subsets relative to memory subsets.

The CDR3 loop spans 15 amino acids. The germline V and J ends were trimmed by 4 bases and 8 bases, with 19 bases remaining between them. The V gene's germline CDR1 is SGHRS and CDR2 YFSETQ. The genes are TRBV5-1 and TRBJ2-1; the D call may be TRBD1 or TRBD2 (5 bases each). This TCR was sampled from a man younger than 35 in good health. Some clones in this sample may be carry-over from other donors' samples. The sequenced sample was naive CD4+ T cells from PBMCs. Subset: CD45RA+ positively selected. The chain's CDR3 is CASSGTPFRDDEQFF. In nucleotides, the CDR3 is TGCGCCAGCAGCGGAACACCCTTCAGGGACGATGAGCAGTTCTTC.